These 31 T cell receptor beta chains were all obtained from the same sample, sequenced in a study of cytomegalovirus exposure and HLA in healthy donors. It was with 60 Vbeta and 13 Jbeta primers that the PCR ran. The table came from immunoSEQ multiplex PCR; TCRdb's copy has only in-frame clones and leaves some out. The profile shows 200,000 to 250,000 clones, 75% to 90% of them singletons. The sequencing sample was made of PBMCs. These receptors all come from a woman younger than 30 in good health and CMV-seronegative.

The chain combines TRBV7-8 with TRBJ2-7, with 8 bases aligning to TRBD1. Germline CDR1 is SGHVS and CDR2 is FQNEAQ. The V and J ends lost 5 bases and 2 bases, in that order; junction bases with no gene match: 5. This CDR3 has 14 residues. The CDR3 region is CASSARDRTYEQYF. The CDR3, as DNA: TGTGCCAGCAGCGCCCGGGACAGGACCTACGAGCAGTACTTC.

V usage is TRBV5-4 and J usage is TRBJ2-7; 7 positions match TRBD1. Germline CDR1 is SGHNT and CDR2 is YYREEE (reference sequence). With V trimmed by 4 bases and J by 1 base, 8 bases remained unmatched. This CDR3 region has 15 residues. The CDR3 bases are TGTGCCAGCAGCCAGGCCCGGGACAGTTCCTACGAGCAGTACTTC. This gives the protein CASSQARDSSYEQYF.

V is TRBV13 and J is TRBJ1-5; D gene uncertain. V was cut by 2 bases and J by 9 bases, with 14 bases left in between. The CDR3 spans 14 residues. The germline CDR1 and CDR2 sequences are PRHDT and FYEKMQ (reference sequence). This chain's CDR3 is CASSLRGSPRPQHF. In DNA, the CDR3 is TGTGCCAGCAGCTTAAGAGGCAGCCCGAGGCCCCAGCATTTT.

A note on this clone: At one boundary the junction diverges from the germline segment, which might be a read error. DNA for the CDR3: TGCGCCAGCAGCCTAGCGACCACCTACGGGCAGTACTTC. Protein sequence: CASSLATTYGQYF. This chain uses TRBV4-1 with TRBJ2-7; D is perhaps TRBD2 (5 bases). The germline CDR1 and CDR2 sequences are MGHRA and YSYEKL. This CDR3 spans 13 amino acids.

This clone was seen a single time. The rearrangement uses TRBV6-6 and TRBJ1-4; D is possibly TRBD1 (5 bases). CDR1 is MNHNY, CDR2 SVGAGI, per germline (reference sequence). The CDR3 covers 15 residues. Trimming pared 1 base from V and 3 bases from J, leaving 9 bases between. The chain's CDR3 is CASSYLGPPNEKLFF. DNA for the CDR3: TGTGCCAGCAGTTACTTGGGGCCCCCTAATGAAAAACTGTTTTTT.

This sequence joins TRBV4-3 and TRBJ2-5; 9 bases match TRBD1. The J call is in doubt because the DNA end fits TRBJ2-7 better. The germline gives CDR1 LGHNA, CDR2 YSLEER. The CDR3 contains 13 residues. CDR3 DNA sequence: TGCGCCAGCAGCCGGGACAGGGTCTACGAGCAGTACTTC. This encodes CASSRDRVYEQYF.

The CDR3 loop is CASSAGQWVGEQFF. CDR3 nucleotide sequence: TGTGCCAGCTCAGCGGGACAGTGGGTCGGTGAGCAGTTCTTC. The J gene is TRBJ2-1, the V gene TRBV18, with D possibly being TRBD1 (7 bases). This CDR3 has 14 residues. CDR1 KGHSH and CDR2 LQKENI come from the germline V gene. V was cut by 5 bases and J by 9 bases, with 17 bases left in between. The variable domain in full, completed from reference TRBV18 and TRBJ2-1, reads NAGVMQNPRHLVRRRGQEARLRCSPMKGHSHVYWYRQLPEEGLKFMVYLQKENIIDESGMPKERFSAEFPKEGPSILRIQQVVRGDSAAYFCASSAGQWVGEQFFGPGTRLTVL.

J is TRBJ2-5 and V is TRBV7-7; 9 nucleotides agree with TRBD2. This CDR3 has 18 amino acids. The J segment lost 5 bases and the V segment lost 0 bases, leaving 13 bases of the junction unmatched. Germline values: CDR1 SSHAT, CDR2 FNYEAQ (reference sequence). This CDR3 is CASSLARGSGGRWETQYF. CDR3 nucleotides: TGTGCCAGCAGCTTAGCTCGGGGTAGCGGGGGCCGTTGGGAGACCCAGTACTTC. Looking up the rest from reference TRBV7-7 and TRBJ2-5 gives the full variable domain: GAGVSQSPRYKVTKRGQDVTLRCDPISSHATLYWYQQALGQGPEFLTYFNYEAQPDKSGLPSDRFSAERPEGSISTLTIQRTEQRDSAMYRCASSLARGSGGRWETQYFGPGTRLLVL.

The chain recombines TRBV2 with TRBJ2-2; tentatively, D is TRBD1 (6 bases). The CDR3 loop spans 13 amino acids. Germline CDR1 is SNHLY and CDR2 is FYNNEI. V was shortened by 10 bases and J by 5 bases, with 14 bases between the two germline ends. CDR3 nucleotide sequence: TGTGCCATACGACAGGACGGGACCGGGGAGCTGTTTTTT. Residues: CAIRQDGTGELFF.

This rearrangement joins TRBV14 to TRBJ1-6; unclear D gene. Germline V lookup: CDR1 SGHDN, CDR2 FVKESK. V gave up 1 base and J gave up 14 bases, with 24 bases separating them. This CDR3 is 17 amino acids long. CDR3 in DNA: TGTGCCAGCAGCCAAGGGCAGGTCGCTCCGAGTCTAATGGCCCTCCACTTT. Encoded protein: CASSQGQVAPSLMALHF.

This chain links TRBV27 with TRBJ2-2; TRBD2 agrees at 11 bases. V gave up 8 bases and J gave up 7 bases; unmatched junction bases: 6. Germline V gene lookup returns CDR1 MNHEY and CDR2 SMNVEV (reference sequence). The CDR3 runs to 14 residues. The CDR3 region is CASASGRYVGELFF. The CDR3 DNA follows: TGTGCCAGCGCTAGCGGGAGGTACGTCGGGGAGCTGTTTTTT.

The CDR3 DNA is TGTGCCAGCAGCCTTGGACAGGGTGACGAGCAGTACTTC. Translated, it gives CASSLGQGDEQYF. The chain couples TRBV4-2 to TRBJ2-7, with 8 bases lining up with TRBD1. The CDR3 length is 13 residues. Germline CDR1 and CDR2: LGHNA and YNFKEQ. Trimming cost V 4 bases and J 5 bases; bases outside gene matches: 4.

This chain joins TRBV15 and TRBJ2-5; D is uncertain. The CDR3 runs 14 residues. V lost 0 bases and J lost 0, with 5 bases in between. The germline CDR1 and CDR2 sequences are LNHNV and YYDKDF (reference sequence). CDR3 protein: CATSRDQDQETQYF. As DNA, the CDR3 is TGTGCCACCAGCAGAGATCAGGACCAAGAGACCCAGTACTTC.

DNA for the CDR3: TGTGCCAGCAGGGCCGGGACGAACACCGGGGAGCTGTTTTTT. This translates into CASRAGTNTGELFF. The chain recombines TRBV28 with TRBJ2-2; D possibly corresponds to TRBD2 (5 bases). The CDR3 sequence is 14 residues long. CDR1 is MDHEN and CDR2 is SYDVKM in the germline V gene. Trimming removed 6 bases from V and 0 bases from J, with 8 bases in between.

J is TRBJ1-1 and V is TRBV7-9; possible D gene TRBD1, 5 bases. The V end was cut by 2 bases, the J end by 0 bases, with 10 bases between. The CDR3 runs to 15 residues. Germline values: CDR1 SEHNR, CDR2 FQNEAQ (reference sequence). CDR3 sequence reads: CASSLRGRLNTEAFF. CDR3 nucleotide sequence: TGTGCCAGCAGCTTAAGGGGTCGGCTGAACACTGAAGCTTTCTTT.

Worth noting for this clone: This CDR3 is missing its conserved last phenylalanine or tryptophan, likely due to a read error. The V call is TRBV2, the J call TRBJ1-6; D unresolved. Trimming pared 7 bases from V and 0 bases from J, leaving 7 bases between. Per germline, CDR1 SNHLY and CDR2 FYNNEI. The CDR3 has 14 residues. The CDR3 nucleotides are TGTGCCAGCATAGGGAGCTCCTATAATTCACCCCTCCACCTT. It is translated as CASIGSSYNSPLHL.

The chain recombines TRBV5-6 with TRBJ2-5; 8 positions agree with TRBD2. Germline assignment: CDR1 SGHDT and CDR2 YYEEEE. The CDR3 covers 15 residues. V shed 0 bases, J shed 1 base, and the junction held 2 bases outside the gene matches. CDR3 in amino acids: CASSLAGGPQETQYF. The CDR3 DNA is TGTGCCAGCAGCTTGGCGGGGGGGCCCCAAGAGACCCAGTACTTC.

The rearrangement links TRBV9 to TRBJ2-5, with D perhaps matching TRBD1 (5 bases). The J call may be wrong; the DNA end is better matched by TRBJ2-7. This CDR3 has 14 residues. Germline CDR1 is SGDLS and CDR2 is YYNGEE. This CDR3 reads CASSVQGYSYEQYF. CDR3 nucleotides: TGTGCCAGCAGCGTACAGGGTTACTCCTACGAGCAGTACTTC.

As to this clone: The same CDR3 is also encoded by other DNA sequences in this sample. V is TRBV4-1 and J is TRBJ2-1; D ambiguous. The CDR3 spans 15 residues. CDR1 and CDR2 (germline): MGHRA, YSYEKL. The ends were cut back, 0 bases at V and 2 bases at J, with 8 bases in the middle. CDR3 residues: CASSQDAVPYNEQFF. In DNA, the CDR3 is TGCGCCAGCAGCCAAGATGCGGTCCCCTACAATGAGCAGTTCTTC.

The V gene is TRBV7-9, the J gene TRBJ1-2; D remains ambiguous. Trimming stripped 5 bases from V and 8 bases from J, with 12 bases between. This CDR3 comprises 12 residues. Germline V gene sequence: CDR1 SEHNR, CDR2 FQNEAQ (reference sequence). For the CDR3, the DNA is TGTGCCAGCAGCGCCGACATATGGGGCTACACCTTC. Its translation: CASSADIWGYTF.

Of note for this clone: The same CDR3 is also encoded by other DNA sequences in this sample. The V and J genes are TRBV4-1 and TRBJ1-5; D is ambiguous. Germline V gene sequence: CDR1 MGHRA, CDR2 YSYEKL. There are 14 residues in the CDR3. V was shortened by 0 bases and J by 4 bases, with 7 bases between the two germline ends. CDR3 protein: CASSQDPGNQPQHF. As DNA, the CDR3 is TGCGCCAGCAGCCAAGATCCGGGAAATCAGCCCCAGCATTTT.

The chain joins TRBV5-4 to TRBJ2-1; 9 nucleotides match TRBD2. Unmatched junction bases numbered 13, after V lost 4 bases and J lost 8 bases. CDR3 length: 16 residues. The germline CDR1 and CDR2 sequences are SGHNT and YYREEE (reference sequence). The DNA of the CDR3 is TGTGCCAGCAGCACCAGTATCGCGGGGGGGCCTTATGAGCAGTTCTTC. The encoded protein is CASSTSIAGGPYEQFF.

This chain joins TRBV7-2 and TRBJ2-1; D may be TRBD2 (5 bases). Trimming cost V 4 bases and J 7 bases, with 14 bases left between them. The CDR3 runs to 14 residues. Germline V CDR1 and CDR2: SGHTA, FQGNSA. CDR3 nucleotides: TGTGCCAGCAGCTCATTACCGGGATATAATGAGCAGTTCTTC. This encodes CASSSLPGYNEQFF.

The V gene is TRBV19, the J gene TRBJ1-4, with a possible D match to TRBD1 (6 bases). This CDR3 contains 15 residues. V lost 8 bases to trimming and J lost 7 bases, with 20 bases between them. Per the germline V gene, CDR1 is LNHDA and CDR2 is SQIVND (reference sequence). The CDR3 DNA follows: TGTGCCAGTTCTCCACTACAGGGTAGGGGTGAAAAACTGTTTTTT. Translation gives CASSPLQGRGEKLFF.

This chain links TRBV27 with TRBJ2-1, with D perhaps matching TRBD1 (5 bases). The CDR3 sequence is 15 residues long. Germline loops: CDR1 MNHEY, CDR2 SMNVEV (reference sequence). V lost 7 bases to trimming and J lost 9 bases, with 22 bases between them. This CDR3 reads CASMVQGFYWGEQFF. CDR3 nucleotide sequence: TGTGCCAGCATGGTCCAGGGATTTTACTGGGGTGAGCAGTTCTTC.

The chain joins TRBV9 to TRBJ1-2; 10 nucleotides align to TRBD1. This CDR3 has 16 residues. Germline assignment: CDR1 SGDLS and CDR2 YYNGEE. The V gene end was trimmed by 3 bases and the J gene end by 4 bases; junction bases not matched to a gene: 9. The CDR3 coding sequence is TGTGCCAGCAGCGGGGGGACAGGGGACTCGGGCTATGGCTACACCTTC. Its protein product is CASSGGTGDSGYGYTF.

The J gene is TRBJ1-6, the V gene TRBV2, with D unresolved. Trimming shortened V by 4 bases and J by 6 bases, and 16 bases separated the two germline ends. Germline CDR1 is SNHLY and CDR2 is FYNNEI. This CDR3 has 16 amino acids. The CDR3: CASSGIKGRGNSPLHF. In DNA form, the CDR3 reads TGTGCCAGCAGTGGAATCAAAGGTCGGGGTAATTCACCCCTCCACTTT.

CDR3 region: CASSLSPSTGGEQYF. For the CDR3, the DNA is TGTGCCAGCAGCTTGAGTCCTAGCACTGGGGGGGAGCAGTACTTC. The chain is built from TRBV5-4 and TRBJ2-7; weak D call: TRBD2 (6 bases). Trimming took 1 base from V and 7 from J, leaving 18 bases between them. The CDR3 consists of 15 residues. Germline V gives CDR1 SGHNT, CDR2 YYREEE (reference sequence).

This clone has more than one count but fewer than ten. This sequence joins TRBV29-1 and TRBJ2-7; TRBD1 aligns across 9 bases. CDR1 is SQVTM and CDR2 is ANQGSEA in the germline V gene. This CDR3 spans 14 amino acids. J lost 5 bases, V lost 7 bases, and 12 bases had no gene match. CDR3 loop: CSARTWDRDHEQYF. In DNA, the CDR3 is TGCAGCGCCCGGACATGGGACAGGGACCACGAGCAGTACTTC.

This chain connects TRBV30 to TRBJ2-4, with a weak D call TRBD2 (6 bases). Germline CDR1 is GTSNPN and CDR2 is SVGIG (reference sequence). The CDR3 spans 17 residues. V dropped 5 bases and J dropped 2 bases, with 22 bases sitting between them. CDR3 region: CAWSRGTLPTTKNIQYF. DNA for the CDR3: TGTGCCTGGTCGCGGGGAACTCTACCCACAACCAAAAACATTCAGTACTTC.

The chain joins TRBV4-3 to TRBJ2-5; 11 bases are shared with TRBD2. The CDR3 has 17 residues. Trimming at V came to 2 bases and at J to 5 bases, leaving 10 bases not matched to a gene. Germline-derived CDR1 and CDR2 are LGHNA and YSLEER. CDR3 loop: CASSQRFSGGAPETQYF. The DNA of the CDR3 is TGCGCCAGCAGCCAAAGGTTTAGCGGGGGGGCCCCCGAGACCCAGTACTTC.